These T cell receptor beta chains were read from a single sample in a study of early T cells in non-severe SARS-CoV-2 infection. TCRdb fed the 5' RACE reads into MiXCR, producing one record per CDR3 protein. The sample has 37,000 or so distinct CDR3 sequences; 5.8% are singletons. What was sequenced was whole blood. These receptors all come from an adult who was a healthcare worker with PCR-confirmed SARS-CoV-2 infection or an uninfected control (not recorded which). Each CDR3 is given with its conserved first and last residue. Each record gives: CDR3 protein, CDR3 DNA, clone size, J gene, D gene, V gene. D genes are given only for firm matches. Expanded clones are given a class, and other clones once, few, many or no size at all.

CAIESGISTDTQYF TGTGCCATCGAAAGCGGTATTAGCACAGATACGCAGTATTTT many TRBJ2-3 NA TRBV10-3
CASSFGQFFPKNIQYF TGTGCCAGCAGTTTCGGGCAGTTTTTCCCCAAAAACATTCAGTACTTC few TRBJ2-4 NA TRBV12-3/TRBV12-4
CSARDPKDRGGEQYF TGCAGTGCTAGAGACCCAAAGGACAGGGGGGGCGAGCAGTACTTC many TRBJ2-7 TRBD1 TRBV20-1
CASSFGTSGLANEQFF TGTGCCAGCAGTTTTGGGACTAGCGGGCTGGCCAATGAGCAGTTCTTC NA TRBJ2-1 TRBD2 TRBV12-3/TRBV12-4
CASSQNRALGYTF TGTGCCAGCAGCCAGAACCGGGCTCTAGGCTACACCTTC many TRBJ1-2 NA TRBV7-9
CAIRGAPGQPQHF TGTGCCATCAGGGGAGCCCCCGGGCAGCCCCAGCATTTT few TRBJ1-5 NA TRBV10-3
CASSSQGQGEAFF TGTGCCAGCAGTTCTCAAGGACAGGGTGAAGCTTTCTTT few TRBJ1-1 TRBD1 TRBV6-2/TRBV6-3
CASSLSNSILDANTEAFF TGTGCCAGCAGTTTATCGAACAGCATACTTGATGCTAACACTGAAGCTTTCTTT many TRBJ1-1 NA TRBV6-5
CASSSDSGLADVYNEQFF TGTGCCAGCAGCTCAGACTCGGGACTAGCGGACGTCTACAATGAGCAGTTCTTC many TRBJ2-1 TRBD2 TRBV7-8
CASSPPMAGGYEQYF TGTGCCAGCTCACCACCGATGGCAGGGGGCTACGAGCAGTACTTC NA TRBJ2-7 TRBD1 TRBV18
CASSLSGVGNEQFF TGTGCCAGCAGCTTATCGGGAGTCGGCAATGAGCAGTTCTTC many TRBJ2-1 NA TRBV7-8
CASSLARTGGVGANVLTF TGTGCCAGCAGCTTAGCTAGGACAGGGGGCGTTGGGGCCAACGTCCTGACTTTC many TRBJ2-6 TRBD1 TRBV7-8
CASSLVPDRAHEQYF TGCGCCAGCAGCTTGGTCCCGGACAGGGCCCACGAGCAGTACTTC NA TRBJ2-7 TRBD1 TRBV5-1
CASSWFWRVGMNTEAFF TGTGCCAGCAGCTGGTTTTGGAGGGTTGGCATGAACACTGAAGCTTTCTTT many TRBJ1-1 NA TRBV7-2
CASSFRGGNTEAFF TGTGCCAGCAGTTTCAGGGGGGGCAACACTGAAGCTTTCTTT many TRBJ1-1 TRBD1 TRBV12-3/TRBV12-4
CASSLRRQGLRVDEQFF TGTGCCAGCAGCCTCCGTAGACAGGGACTGAGAGTGGATGAGCAGTTCTTC many TRBJ2-1 NA TRBV6-1